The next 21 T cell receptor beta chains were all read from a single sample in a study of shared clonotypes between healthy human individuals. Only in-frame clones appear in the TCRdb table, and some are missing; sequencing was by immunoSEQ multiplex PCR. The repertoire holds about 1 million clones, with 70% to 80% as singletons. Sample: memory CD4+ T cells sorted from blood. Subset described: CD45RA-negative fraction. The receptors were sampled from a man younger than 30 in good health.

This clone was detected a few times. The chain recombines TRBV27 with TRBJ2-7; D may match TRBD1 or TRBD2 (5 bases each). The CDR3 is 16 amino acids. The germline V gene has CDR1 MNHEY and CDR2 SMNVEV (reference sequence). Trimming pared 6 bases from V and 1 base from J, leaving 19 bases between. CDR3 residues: CASSHPPGTGSYEQYF. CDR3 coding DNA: TGTGCCAGCAGCCACCCCCCCGGGACGGGTTCCTACGAGCAGTACTTC.

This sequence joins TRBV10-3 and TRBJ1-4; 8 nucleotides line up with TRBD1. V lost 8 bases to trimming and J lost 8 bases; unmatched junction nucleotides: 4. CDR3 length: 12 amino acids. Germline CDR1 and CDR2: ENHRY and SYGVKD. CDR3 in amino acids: CAIGQGGEKLFF. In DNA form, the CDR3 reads TGTGCCATCGGACAGGGAGGGGAAAAACTGTTTTTT.

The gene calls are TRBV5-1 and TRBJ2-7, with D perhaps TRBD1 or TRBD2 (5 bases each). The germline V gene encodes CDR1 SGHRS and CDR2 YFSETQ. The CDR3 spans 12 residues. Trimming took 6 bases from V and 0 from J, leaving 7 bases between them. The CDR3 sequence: CASTGTSYEQYF. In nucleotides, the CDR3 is TGCGCCAGCACCGGGACCTCCTACGAGCAGTACTTC. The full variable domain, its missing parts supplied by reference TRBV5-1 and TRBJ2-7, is KAGVTQTPRYLIKTRGQQVTLSCSPISGHRSVSWYQQTPGQGLQFLFEYFSETQRNKGNFPGRFSGRQFSNSRSEMNVSTLELGDSALYLCASTGTSYEQYFGPGTRLTVT.

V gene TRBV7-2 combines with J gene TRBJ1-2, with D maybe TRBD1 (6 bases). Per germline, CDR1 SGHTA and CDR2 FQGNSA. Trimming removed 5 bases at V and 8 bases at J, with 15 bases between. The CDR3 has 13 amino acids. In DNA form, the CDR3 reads TGTGCCAGCAGCCTTACAGGGAACACGGGCTACACCTTC. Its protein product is CASSLTGNTGYTF.

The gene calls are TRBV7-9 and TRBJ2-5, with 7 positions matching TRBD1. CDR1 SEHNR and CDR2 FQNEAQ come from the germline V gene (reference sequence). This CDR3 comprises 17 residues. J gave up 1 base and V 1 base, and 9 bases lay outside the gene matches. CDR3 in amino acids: CASSLVGDNRGQETQYF. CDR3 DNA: TGTGCCAGCAGCTTAGTAGGTGATAACAGGGGCCAAGAGACCCAGTACTTC.

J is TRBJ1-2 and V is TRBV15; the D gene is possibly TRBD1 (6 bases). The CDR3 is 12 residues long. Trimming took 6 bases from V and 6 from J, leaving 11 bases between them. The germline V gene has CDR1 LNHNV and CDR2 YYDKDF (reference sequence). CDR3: CATRGGPDGYTF. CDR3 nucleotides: TGTGCCACCAGAGGGGGTCCGGATGGCTACACCTTC.

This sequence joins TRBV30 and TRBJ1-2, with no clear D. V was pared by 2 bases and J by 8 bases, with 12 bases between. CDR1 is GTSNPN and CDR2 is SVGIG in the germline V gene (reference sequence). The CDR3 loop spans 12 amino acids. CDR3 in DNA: TGTGCCTGGAGTAGACAAAAGTACGGCTACACCTTC. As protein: CAWSRQKYGYTF. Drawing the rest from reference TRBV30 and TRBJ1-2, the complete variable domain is SQTIHQWPATLVQPVGSPLSLECTVEGTSNPNLYWYRQAAGRGLQLLFYSVGIGQISSEVPQNLSASRPQDRQFILSSKKLLLSDSGFYLCAWSRQKYGYTFGSGTRLTVV.

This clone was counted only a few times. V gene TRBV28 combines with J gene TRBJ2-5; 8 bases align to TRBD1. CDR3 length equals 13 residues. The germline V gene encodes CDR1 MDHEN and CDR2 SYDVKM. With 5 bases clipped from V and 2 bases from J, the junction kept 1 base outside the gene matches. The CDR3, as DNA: TGTGCCAGCAGTAGACAGGGGCAAGAGACCCAGTACTTC. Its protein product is CASSRQGQETQYF.

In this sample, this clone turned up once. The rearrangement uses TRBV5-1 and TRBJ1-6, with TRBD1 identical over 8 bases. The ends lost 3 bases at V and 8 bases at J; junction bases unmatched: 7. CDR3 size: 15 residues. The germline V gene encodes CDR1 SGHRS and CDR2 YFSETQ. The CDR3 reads CASSSGTGFDSPLHF. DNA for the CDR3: TGCGCCAGCAGCTCCGGGACAGGTTTTGATTCACCCCTCCACTTT.

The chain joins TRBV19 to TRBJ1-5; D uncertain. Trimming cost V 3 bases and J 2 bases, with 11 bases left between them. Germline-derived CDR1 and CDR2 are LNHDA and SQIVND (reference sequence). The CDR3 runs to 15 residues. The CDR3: CASSMAGSGNQPQHF. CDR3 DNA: TGTGCCAGTAGTATGGCTGGGTCAGGCAATCAGCCCCAGCATTTT.

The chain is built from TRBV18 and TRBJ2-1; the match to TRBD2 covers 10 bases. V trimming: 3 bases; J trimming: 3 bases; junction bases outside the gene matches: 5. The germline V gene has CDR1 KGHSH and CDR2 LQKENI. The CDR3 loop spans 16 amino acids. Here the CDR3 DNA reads TGTGCCAGCTCACCCTGGACTAGCGGTTTCTACAATGAGCAGTTCTTC. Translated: CASSPWTSGFYNEQFF.

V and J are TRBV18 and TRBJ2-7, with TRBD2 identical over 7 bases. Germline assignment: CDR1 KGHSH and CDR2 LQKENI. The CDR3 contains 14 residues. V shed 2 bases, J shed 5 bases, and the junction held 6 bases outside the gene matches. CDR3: CASSPSQTSHEQYF. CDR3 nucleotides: TGTGCCAGCTCACCATCCCAGACTAGCCACGAGCAGTACTTC. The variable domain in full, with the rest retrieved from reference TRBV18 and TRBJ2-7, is NAGVMQNPRHLVRRRGQEARLRCSPMKGHSHVYWYRQLPEEGLKFMVYLQKENIIDESGMPKERFSAEFPKEGPSILRIQQVVRGDSAAYFCASSPSQTSHEQYFGPGTRLTVT.

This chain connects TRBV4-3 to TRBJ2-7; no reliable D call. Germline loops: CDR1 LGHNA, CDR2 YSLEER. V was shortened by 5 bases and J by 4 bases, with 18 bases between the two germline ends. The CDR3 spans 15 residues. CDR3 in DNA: TGCGCCAGCAGCAGGGCCGCTCCTGGCCCGTACGAGCAGTACTTC. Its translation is CASSRAAPGPYEQYF.

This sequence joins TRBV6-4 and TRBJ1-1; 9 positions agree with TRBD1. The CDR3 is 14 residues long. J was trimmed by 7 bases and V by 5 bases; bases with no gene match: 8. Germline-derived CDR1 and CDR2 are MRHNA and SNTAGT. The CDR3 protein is CASSPTGGKDEAFF. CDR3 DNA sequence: TGTGCCAGCAGTCCCACAGGGGGCAAGGATGAAGCTTTCTTT.

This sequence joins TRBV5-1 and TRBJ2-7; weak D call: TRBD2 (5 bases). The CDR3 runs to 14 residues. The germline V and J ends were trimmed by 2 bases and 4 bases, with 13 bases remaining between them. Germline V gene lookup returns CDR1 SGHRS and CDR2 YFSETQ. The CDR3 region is CASSLEGSRYEQYF. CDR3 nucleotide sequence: TGCGCCAGCAGCTTAGAAGGGAGCCGGTACGAGCAGTACTTC.

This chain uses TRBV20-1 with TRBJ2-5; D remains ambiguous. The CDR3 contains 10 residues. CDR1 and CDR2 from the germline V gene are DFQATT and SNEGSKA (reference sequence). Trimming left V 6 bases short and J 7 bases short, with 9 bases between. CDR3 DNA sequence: TGCAGTGCCCCAGAAGTGACCCAGTACTTC. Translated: CSAPEVTQYF.

The CDR3 DNA is TGTGCCAGCAGTCACCCACCGGGACTAGCGGGAACCTACGAGCAGTACTTC. Amino acids: CASSHPPGLAGTYEQYF. The genes are TRBV6-4 and TRBJ2-7; 13 bases map to TRBD2. The CDR3 sequence is 17 residues long. Germline V lookup: CDR1 MRHNA, CDR2 SNTAGT. V shed 5 bases, J shed 2 bases, and the junction held 9 bases outside the gene matches.

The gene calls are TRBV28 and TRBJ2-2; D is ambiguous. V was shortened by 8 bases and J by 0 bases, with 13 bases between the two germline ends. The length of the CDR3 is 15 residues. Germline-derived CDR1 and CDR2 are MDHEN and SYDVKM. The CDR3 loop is CASGPRVANTGELFF. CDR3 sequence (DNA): TGTGCCAGCGGACCCCGGGTCGCGAACACCGGGGAGCTGTTTTTT.

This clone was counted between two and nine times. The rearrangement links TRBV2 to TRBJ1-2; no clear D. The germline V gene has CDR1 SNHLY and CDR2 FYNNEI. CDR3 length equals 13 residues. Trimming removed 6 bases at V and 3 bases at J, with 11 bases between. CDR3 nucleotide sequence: TGTGCCAGCAGCCCGGCGGCGGACTATGGCTACACCTTC. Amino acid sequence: CASSPAADYGYTF.

The CDR3 loop is CASSFSGVDSPLHF. In nucleotides, the CDR3 is TGTGCCAGCAGCTTCTCAGGGGTTGATTCACCCCTCCACTTT. This sequence joins TRBV7-8 and TRBJ1-6, with TRBD1 as a possible D gene (6 bases). In germline, CDR1 is SGHVS, CDR2 FQNEAQ. Trimming pared 3 bases from V and 8 bases from J, leaving 11 bases between. The CDR3 totals 14 residues.

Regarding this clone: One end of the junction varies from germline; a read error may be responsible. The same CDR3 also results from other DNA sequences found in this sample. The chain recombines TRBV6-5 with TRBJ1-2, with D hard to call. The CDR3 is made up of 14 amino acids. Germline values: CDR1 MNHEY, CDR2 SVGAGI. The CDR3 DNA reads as TGTGCCAGCAGACCTAACTTAGACAACTATGGCTACACCTTT. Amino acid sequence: CASRPNLDNYGYTF.